A single sample gave rise to the 24 T cell receptor beta chains below, sequenced in a study of OX40 agonist ivuxolimab in advanced cancers. Clones were read by immunoSEQ multiplex PCR, and TCRdb kept only the in-frame ones, dropping some. The sample includes about 98,000 clones, more than 85% of them seen just once. This material consisted of CD4+ or CD8+ T cells sorted from blood, taken in a trial of the OX40 agonist ivuxolimab. These receptors came from an adult with an advanced solid tumor such as melanoma, head and neck, liver or kidney cancer.

The chain uses TRBV11-2 and TRBJ2-7; D is possibly TRBD2 (7 bases). Germline values: CDR1 SGHAT, CDR2 FQNNGV. There are 15 residues in the CDR3. V was shortened by 5 bases and J by 4 bases, with 18 bases between the two germline ends. The CDR3 region has the DNA TGTGCCAGCAGCCAGGGGACTGGCGGGAGTTACGAGCAGTACTTC. Encoded protein: CASSQGTGGSYEQYF. Full variable domain (rest looked up from reference TRBV11-2 and TRBJ2-7): EAGVAQSPRYKIIEKRQSVAFWCNPISGHATLYWYQQILGQGPKLLIQFQNNGVVDDSQLPKDRFSAERLKGVDSTLKIQPAKLEDSAVYLCASSQGTGGSYEQYFGPGTRLTVT.

J is TRBJ1-3 and V is TRBV9; unclear D gene. CDR3 size: 16 residues. Germline CDR1 SGDLS, CDR2 YYNGEE. The V gene lost 4 bases and the J gene lost 2 bases, with 16 bases spanning the gap. CDR3 bases: TGTGCCAGCAGCCTAACCGGCCTGGGTCCTGGAAACACCATATATTTT. It codes for CASSLTGLGPGNTIYF. The entire variable domain, with the rest obtained from reference TRBV9 and TRBJ1-3, is as follows: DSGVTQTPKHLITATGQRVTLRCSPRSGDLSVYWYQQSLDQGLQFLIQYYNGEERAKGNILERFSAQQFPDLHSELNLSSLELGDSALYFCASSLTGLGPGNTIYFGEGSWLTVV.

The rearrangement uses TRBV7-3 and TRBJ2-3; D call uncertain. Germline V gene data show CDR1 as SGHTA and CDR2 as FQGTGA. V was pared by 5 bases and J by 0 bases, with 12 bases between. The CDR3 runs 15 residues. CDR3 DNA sequence: TGTGCCAGCAGCCCCGGCCAGCCTAGCACAGATACGCAGTATTTT. Its translation is CASSPGQPSTDTQYF. Combining the CDR3 with reference TRBV7-3 and TRBJ2-3 gives the whole variable domain GAGVSQTPSNKVTEKGKYVELRCDPISGHTALYWYRQSLGQGPEFLIYFQGTGAADDSGLPNDRFFAVRPEGSVSTLKIQRTERGDSAVYLCASSPGQPSTDTQYFGPGTRLTVL.

CDR3 in amino acids: CASSVEGLSSGNTIYF. DNA for the CDR3: TGTGCCAGCAGCGTAGAGGGATTGAGTTCTGGAAACACCATATATTTT. The V call is TRBV9, the J call TRBJ1-3; no clear D. Looked up from germline, CDR1 is SGDLS and CDR2 is YYNGEE. With 0 bases removed from V and 1 base from J, the gap between germline ends came to 11 bases. The CDR3 runs to 16 residues.

The chain uses TRBV7-9 and TRBJ1-1; the D is unclear. The CDR3 is 13 amino acids. Deletions cut 3 bases from V and 5 bases from J, with 10 bases between. Germline loops: CDR1 SEHNR, CDR2 FQNEAQ (reference sequence). The CDR3 DNA follows: TGTGCCAGCAGCTTGATGGTAGAGACTGAAGCTTTCTTT. Translation: CASSLMVETEAFF.

This chain connects TRBV30 to TRBJ1-2; D is perhaps TRBD1 (5 bases). The CDR3 is 12 residues long. Deletions cut 2 bases from V and 8 bases from J, with 12 bases between. CDR1 and CDR2 (germline): GTSNPN, SVGIG (reference sequence). CDR3 DNA sequence: TGTGCCTGGAGTCTCCAGGGCGGGGGCTACACCTTC. Residues: CAWSLQGGGYTF.

The genes are TRBV6-6 and TRBJ1-1, with 9 nucleotides matching TRBD1. V lost 6 bases and J lost 6; bases outside the gene matches: 8. The CDR3 runs to 14 residues. Germline assignment: CDR1 MNHNY and CDR2 SVGAGI (reference sequence). The CDR3 DNA reads as TGTGCCAGCAGGTCCGGGACAGGGATCGCTGAAGCTTTCTTT. It translates to CASRSGTGIAEAFF.

This sequence joins TRBV2 and TRBJ1-1; D ambiguous. This CDR3 spans 12 amino acids. From germline, CDR1 is SNHLY and CDR2 FYNNEI. V lost 7 bases and J lost 5, with 11 bases in between. The CDR3 loop reads CASTLVGTEAFF. The CDR3 region has the DNA TGTGCCAGCACCCTGGTGGGGACTGAAGCTTTCTTT.

CDR3 DNA sequence: TGTGCCAGCAGCTTTATGGGAGAGACCCAGTACTTC. Translated: CASSFMGETQYF. The rearrangement links TRBV7-9 to TRBJ2-5; no firm D call. This CDR3 is 12 amino acids long. Trimming removed 3 bases from V and 4 bases from J, with 6 bases in between. Germline assignment: CDR1 SEHNR and CDR2 FQNEAQ (reference sequence).

In DNA form, the CDR3 reads TGCGCCAGCACCAGCTTACCAGGTTTGAACACTGAAGCTTTCTTT. Its protein is CASTSLPGLNTEAFF. The chain links TRBV5-1 to TRBJ1-1, with D unclear. The germline V gene has CDR1 SGHRS and CDR2 YFSETQ. Trimming took off 6 bases at V and 0 bases at J, with 15 bases between the two ends. CDR3 size: 15 residues.

This rearrangement joins TRBV19 to TRBJ1-4; 9 nucleotides align to TRBD1. CDR1 LNHDA and CDR2 SQIVND come from the germline V gene (reference sequence). The CDR3 has 15 residues. V trimming: 4 bases; J trimming: 7 bases; junction bases outside the gene matches: 7. This CDR3 reads CASSTSGTGSEKLFF. CDR3 nucleotides: TGTGCCAGTAGTACCTCCGGGACAGGGTCTGAAAAACTGTTTTTT.

The V gene is TRBV28, the J gene TRBJ1-2; D gene ambiguous. The CDR3 spans 11 residues. Germline values: CDR1 MDHEN, CDR2 SYDVKM. The V gene lost 8 bases and the J gene lost 7 bases, with 11 bases spanning the gap. The CDR3 protein is CASGRVGGYTF. CDR3 coding DNA: TGTGCCAGCGGGCGGGTGGGTGGCTACACCTTC.

V usage is TRBV2 and J usage is TRBJ2-2; TRBD2 agrees at 7 bases. CDR1 SNHLY and CDR2 FYNNEI come from the germline V gene. The length of the CDR3 is 15 residues. With 2 bases clipped from V and 5 bases from J, the junction kept 5 bases outside the gene matches. The chain's CDR3 is CASSETGRSTGELFF. In DNA form, the CDR3 reads TGTGCCAGCAGTGAAACCGGGAGGTCTACCGGGGAGCTGTTTTTT.

This clone showed up just once. The J gene is TRBJ1-1, the V gene TRBV19; D is unresolved. V dropped 3 bases and J dropped 4 bases, with 15 bases sitting between them. The CDR3 runs to 15 residues. The germline V gene has CDR1 LNHDA and CDR2 SQIVND (reference sequence). As DNA, the CDR3 is TGTGCCAGTAGTATGATGGCAGAGGTTGGCACTGAAGCTTTCTTT. Protein: CASSMMAEVGTEAFF.

This sequence joins TRBV7-9 and TRBJ1-3; D is unresolved. V was cut by 1 base and J by 4 bases, with 5 bases left in between. Germline loops: CDR1 SEHNR, CDR2 FQNEAQ (reference sequence). The CDR3 is 13 residues long. The CDR3 sequence is CASSLGAGNTIYF. The CDR3 region has the DNA TGTGCCAGCAGCTTAGGCGCGGGAAACACCATATATTTT.

The chain recombines TRBV6-4 with TRBJ2-7; D possibly corresponds to TRBD1 (6 bases). The V and J ends lost 6 bases and 12 bases respectively, with 18 bases between them. The CDR3 length is 12 residues. Germline V gene sequence: CDR1 MRHNA, CDR2 SNTAGT. The CDR3 protein is CASRKQTGPSYV. CDR3 bases: TGTGCCAGCAGGAAACAGACAGGCCCTTCGTACGTC.

The chain combines TRBV5-4 with TRBJ2-2; possibly TRBD2 for D (5 bases). The V end was cut by 4 bases, the J end by 5 bases, with 12 bases between. The germline gives CDR1 SGHNT, CDR2 YYREEE (reference sequence). The CDR3 contains 14 residues. The CDR3 region is CASSPPLATGELFF. The CDR3 region has the DNA TGTGCCAGCAGCCCCCCCCTAGCAACCGGGGAGCTGTTTTTT.

The rearrangement joins TRBV21-1 to TRBJ2-2; the listed D gene, TRBD2, was not tested against the DNA. TRBV21-1 is a recognized pseudogene. The CDR3 spans 18 residues. The CDR3 region has the DNA TGTGCCAGCAGTGCCGAGGGCTCTAGCGGGAGGGCCGTCGGGGAGCTGTTTTTT. Translating gives CASSAEGSSGRAVGELFF.

This chain connects TRBV5-6 to TRBJ1-2; D unresolved. The CDR3 contains 13 residues. The V end lost 0 bases, the J end lost 4 bases, and 7 bases lay between the germline ends. Germline CDR1 reads SGHDT; CDR2 reads YYEEEE. DNA of the CDR3: TGTGCCAGCAGCTTGGCCAACAGCTATGGCTACACCTTC. It is translated as CASSLANSYGYTF.

The chain has TRBV29-1 and TRBJ1-2; 8 bases are a match to TRBD1. Germline values: CDR1 SQVTM, CDR2 ANQGSEA. The V and J ends lost 7 bases and 7 bases, in that order; junction bases with no gene match: 11. CDR3 length: 13 residues. The CDR3 nucleotides are TGCAGCGCTCCCCGACAGGGGCCCGGTGGCTACACCTTC. It is translated as CSAPRQGPGGYTF.

The rearrangement joins TRBV16 to TRBJ2-3, with D hard to call. Germline V gene data show CDR1 as KGHSY and CDR2 as FQNENV. There are 14 residues in the CDR3. V gave up 4 bases and J gave up 2 bases, with 10 bases separating them. CDR3 sequence reads: CASSRQAHTDTQYF. The DNA of the CDR3 is TGTGCCAGCAGCCGGCAGGCTCACACAGATACGCAGTATTTT.

The chain is built from TRBV11-2 and TRBJ1-4; D uncertain. The V and J ends lost 1 base and 10 bases respectively, with 13 bases between them. The CDR3 spans 14 residues. Germline CDR1 is SGHAT and CDR2 is FQNNGV. The DNA for the CDR3 is TGTGCCAGCAGCTTAGTTTCCTCCGACGGAAAACTGTTTTTT. Residues: CASSLVSSDGKLFF.

This clone appeared once. This rearrangement joins TRBV7-3 to TRBJ2-7, with D perhaps matching TRBD1 (6 bases). The ends were cut back, 3 bases at V and 1 base at J, with 13 bases in the middle. Per the germline V gene, CDR1 is SGHTA and CDR2 is FQGTGA. The CDR3 is 15 amino acids. In nucleotides, the CDR3 is TGTGCCAGCAGCTTCGGTGGTACAGGGTCCTACGAGCAGTACGTC. Its translation is CASSFGGTGSYEQYV.

The chain recombines TRBV29-1 with TRBJ1-2; D ambiguous. V lost 4 bases and J lost 3, with 6 bases in between. CDR3 length: 11 residues. CDR1 and CDR2 (germline): SQVTM, ANQGSEA. CDR3: CSVAQYYGYTF. For the CDR3, the DNA is TGCAGCGTTGCGCAGTACTATGGCTACACCTTC. Variable domain in full (rest from reference TRBV29-1 and TRBJ1-2): SAVISQKPSRDICQRGTSLTIQCQVDSQVTMMFWYRQQPGQSLTLIATANQGSEATYESGFVIDKFPISRPNLTFSTLTVSNMSPEDSSIYLCSVAQYYGYTFGSGTRLTVV.